These 23 T cell receptor beta chains came from one sample sequenced in a study of shared clonotypes between healthy human individuals. CD45RO-negative cells were positively selected for CCR7, leaving out terminally differentiated effector memory CD45RA+ cells. This table comes from immunoSEQ multiplex PCR, and its TCRdb copy is limited to in-frame clones, with some not included. The sample shows roughly 2.1 million clones, about 93% of them seen only once. Material for sequencing was naive CD8+ T cells from PBMCs. The receptors stem from a man younger than 35 in good health. Some clones in this sample may be carry-over from other donors' samples.

This sequence joins TRBV7-2 and TRBJ2-3; a possible D gene is TRBD2 (6 bases). The length of the CDR3 is 12 residues. CDR1 is SGHTA and CDR2 is FQGNSA in the germline V gene. V was clipped by 5 bases and J by 11 bases, with 14 bases between them. The CDR3 nucleotides read TGTGCCAGCAGCCCAGAGGAGGGAGTGCAGTATTTT. Translating gives CASSPEEGVQYF.

This chain joins TRBV9 and TRBJ2-3, with 7 positions matching TRBD1. CDR1 is SGDLS, CDR2 YYNGEE, per germline. The CDR3 has 15 residues. The V segment lost 3 bases and the J segment 2 bases; nucleotides outside the gene matches: 6. CDR3 in DNA: TGTGCCAGCAGCGCCTCCGGGACAGTCACAGATACGCAGTATTTT. Amino acids: CASSASGTVTDTQYF.

The genes are TRBV30 and TRBJ2-7; TRBD2 might be the D (6 bases). The V end was cut by 3 bases, the J end by 1 base, with 13 bases between. Germline values: CDR1 GTSNPN, CDR2 SVGIG (reference sequence). The CDR3 is 14 amino acids. The CDR3 DNA follows: TGTGCCTGGAGCGTAGCGGCCCCTTCCTACGAGCAGTACTTC. Its protein is CAWSVAAPSYEQYF. Looking up the rest from reference TRBV30 and TRBJ2-7 gives the full variable domain: SQTIHQWPATLVQPVGSPLSLECTVEGTSNPNLYWYRQAAGRGLQLLFYSVGIGQISSEVPQNLSASRPQDRQFILSSKKLLLSDSGFYLCAWSVAAPSYEQYFGPGTRLTVT.

The chain is built from TRBV29-1 and TRBJ1-1; a weak D match, TRBD1 (5 bases). Germline V lookup: CDR1 SQVTM, CDR2 ANQGSEA. V was clipped by 8 bases and J by 1 base, with 8 bases between them. The CDR3 totals 11 residues. The CDR3 region is CSWGGNTEAFF. The DNA of the CDR3 is TGCAGCTGGGGGGGGAACACTGAAGCTTTCTTT.

The CDR3 coding sequence is TGTGCCAGCAGCCCCCGACAGGTCAATGAGCAGTTCTTC. Translation gives CASSPRQVNEQFF. The chain is built from TRBV11-2 and TRBJ2-1, with D possibly TRBD1 on 6 matching bases. Trimming pared 5 bases from V and 6 bases from J, leaving 11 bases between. CDR1 is SGHAT, CDR2 FQNNGV, per germline. The CDR3 sequence is 13 residues long.

The rearrangement joins TRBV2 to TRBJ2-1; a possible D gene is TRBD2 (5 bases). The CDR3 is 16 residues long. In germline, CDR1 is SNHLY, CDR2 FYNNEI. The V gene lost 6 bases and the J gene lost 0 bases, with 15 bases spanning the gap. CDR3 nucleotide sequence: TGTGCCAGCAGGGACCAGCAGCGGAGCTCCTACAATGAGCAGTTCTTC. Its protein is CASRDQQRSSYNEQFF.

The J gene is TRBJ2-7, the V gene TRBV7-9; 9 bases are shared with TRBD1. Germline CDR1 and CDR2: SEHNR and FQNEAQ (reference sequence). Germline trimming cut 2 bases from V and 7 bases from J; bases unmatched to any gene: 18. The CDR3 spans 18 residues. This chain's CDR3 is CASSLRDRVYGTTGEQYF. The CDR3 region has the DNA TGTGCCAGCAGCTTACGGGACAGGGTTTACGGTACTACTGGGGAGCAGTACTTC.

The chain joins TRBV28 to TRBJ1-1, with D maybe TRBD1 (5 bases). The CDR3 is 12 residues long. Germline loops: CDR1 MDHEN, CDR2 SYDVKM. V was trimmed by 6 bases and J by 3 bases, leaving 8 bases between them. The DNA for the CDR3 is TGTGCCAGCAGGGGACGCGACACTGAAGCTTTCTTT. The encoded protein is CASRGRDTEAFF.

The chain links TRBV4-1 to TRBJ2-1; 10 bases agree with TRBD2. The CDR3 is made up of 17 amino acids. Per germline, CDR1 MGHRA and CDR2 YSYEKL. The trim removed 1 base at V and 8 bases at J, leaving 11 bases unmatched. The CDR3, as DNA: TGCGCCAGCAGCCAAGTATCGAAGCGGGAGGGTTTCGATGAGCAGTTCTTC. Its translation: CASSQVSKREGFDEQFF.

The chain couples TRBV7-9 to TRBJ2-5, with 10 nucleotides matching TRBD2. There are 16 residues in the CDR3. The trim removed 4 bases at V and 2 bases at J, leaving 7 bases unmatched. CDR1 is SEHNR, CDR2 FQNEAQ, per germline (reference sequence). CDR3 sequence reads: CASSSRGTSVQETQYF. The CDR3, as DNA: TGTGCCAGCAGCTCCAGGGGGACTAGCGTACAAGAGACCCAGTACTTC.

The rearrangement links TRBV27 to TRBJ1-5; no firm D call. Germline V gene sequence: CDR1 MNHEY, CDR2 SMNVEV (reference sequence). The CDR3 extends over 14 amino acids. V lost 4 bases, J lost 0 bases, and 7 bases lay in between. The CDR3 DNA reads as TGTGCCAGCAGTTCCGAATATAGCAATCAGCCCCAGCATTTT. Protein sequence: CASSSEYSNQPQHF.

This clone has just one count. The chain has TRBV13 and TRBJ2-7; no firm D call. Per the germline V gene, CDR1 is PRHDT and CDR2 is FYEKMQ (reference sequence). Trimming pared 5 bases from V and 6 bases from J, leaving 17 bases between. This CDR3 has 14 residues. CDR3 sequence reads: CASSGPPARREQYF. The DNA for the CDR3 is TGTGCCAGCAGCGGCCCTCCCGCTAGACGCGAGCAGTACTTC. Complete variable domain (other parts from reference TRBV13 and TRBJ2-7): AAGVIQSPRHLIKEKRETATLKCYPIPRHDTVYWYQQGPGQDPQFLISFYEKMQSDKGSIPDRFSAQQFSDYHSELNMSSLELGDSALYFCASSGPPARREQYFGPGTRLTVT.

The genes are TRBV11-3 and TRBJ2-2, with D unresolved. CDR3 length: 14 amino acids. Trimming cost V 5 bases and J 1 base, with 8 bases left between them. Germline V gives CDR1 SGHNT, CDR2 YENEEA. The CDR3 sequence is CASSATVNTGELFF. For the CDR3, the DNA is TGTGCCAGCAGCGCCACGGTGAACACCGGGGAGCTGTTTTTT.

The chain carries TRBV2 and TRBJ2-1, with 10 bases that match TRBD2. After removal of 6 bases from V and 7 bases from J, the junction contained 12 bases not matched to a gene. In germline, CDR1 is SNHLY, CDR2 FYNNEI. This CDR3 contains 16 residues. CDR3 loop: CASRGLAEQGLNEQFF. The CDR3 DNA is TGTGCCAGCAGAGGACTAGCGGAGCAAGGTTTGAATGAGCAGTTCTTC. Full variable domain (remainder filled in from reference TRBV2 and TRBJ2-1): EPEVTQTPSHQVTQMGQEVILRCVPISNHLYFYWYRQILGQKVEFLVSFYNNEISEKSEIFDDQFSVERPDGSNFTLKIRSTKLEDSAMYFCASRGLAEQGLNEQFFGPGTRLTVL.

V usage is TRBV9 and J usage is TRBJ1-2, with 9 bases aligning to TRBD1. CDR1 and CDR2 from the germline V gene are SGDLS and YYNGEE. With 1 base clipped from V and 2 bases from J, the junction kept 3 bases outside the gene matches. This CDR3 has 15 residues. The CDR3 region has the DNA TGTGCCAGCAGCGTATCAACAGGGGGCAACTATGGCTACACCTTC. Translation gives CASSVSTGGNYGYTF. Filled out from reference TRBV9 and TRBJ1-2, the complete variable domain reads DSGVTQTPKHLITATGQRVTLRCSPRSGDLSVYWYQQSLDQGLQFLIQYYNGEERAKGNILERFSAQQFPDLHSELNLSSLELGDSALYFCASSVSTGGNYGYTFGSGTRLTVV.

This chain links TRBV9 with TRBJ2-7; 9 bases are a match to TRBD1. CDR3 length: 16 residues. The germline V gene encodes CDR1 SGDLS and CDR2 YYNGEE. V was clipped by 3 bases and J by 3 bases; unmatched bases: 10. CDR3 DNA sequence: TGTGCCAGCAGCGCAAGCACAGGGGGCGAGTTCTACGAGCAGTACTTC. Its protein product is CASSASTGGEFYEQYF.

This sequence joins TRBV7-9 and TRBJ2-2; D could derive from TRBD1 or TRBD2 (6 bases each). Trimming stripped 1 base from V and 4 bases from J, with 16 bases between. The CDR3 has 17 amino acids. Germline CDR1 reads SEHNR; CDR2 reads FQNEAQ (reference sequence). The chain's CDR3 is CASSLGVVGGGTGELFF. In nucleotides, the CDR3 is TGTGCCAGCAGCTTAGGAGTTGTAGGGGGAGGCACCGGGGAGCTGTTTTTT.

The chain is built from TRBV7-8 and TRBJ2-3; 9 nucleotides agree with TRBD2. This CDR3 region has 15 residues. The junction had 8 bases not matched to a gene; V was cut back by 4 bases and J by 6 bases. Germline assignment: CDR1 SGHVS and CDR2 FQNEAQ. The CDR3 region is CASSSPGLAADTQYF. CDR3 DNA sequence: TGTGCCAGCAGCTCCCCGGGACTAGCTGCCGATACGCAGTATTTT.

The gene calls are TRBV9 and TRBJ1-2, with TRBD1 matching 7 bases. Germline CDR1 is SGDLS and CDR2 is YYNGEE. Trimming removed 3 bases from V and 7 bases from J; junction bases left unmatched: 9. CDR3 size: 14 residues. The CDR3 region is CASSARQGGIGYTF. In DNA, the CDR3 is TGTGCCAGCAGCGCAAGACAGGGCGGAATTGGCTACACCTTC.

For this clone: The identical CDR3 is also encoded by other nucleotide sequences in the sample. V gene TRBV9 combines with J gene TRBJ2-5; D remains ambiguous. This CDR3 contains 13 residues. CDR1 SGDLS and CDR2 YYNGEE come from the germline V gene. The ends were cut back, 0 bases at V and 5 bases at J, with 8 bases in the middle. CDR3 in amino acids: CASSVGGLETQYF. CDR3 coding DNA: TGTGCCAGCAGCGTAGGGGGATTGGAGACCCAGTACTTC. Combining the CDR3 with reference TRBV9 and TRBJ2-5 gives the whole variable domain DSGVTQTPKHLITATGQRVTLRCSPRSGDLSVYWYQQSLDQGLQFLIQYYNGEERAKGNILERFSAQQFPDLHSELNLSSLELGDSALYFCASSVGGLETQYFGPGTRLLVL.

The table lists this clone with a count of one. Here the CDR3 reads CASSPGLAPYEQYF. DNA for the CDR3: TGTGCCAGCAGCCCGGGACTAGCCCCCTACGAGCAGTACTTC. V gene TRBV5-6 combines with J gene TRBJ2-7; 9 positions agree with TRBD2. The trim removed 4 bases at V and 2 bases at J, leaving 4 bases unmatched. CDR3 length: 14 residues. Germline CDR1 and CDR2: SGHDT and YYEEEE.

The count of this clone is one. The J gene is TRBJ1-1, the V gene TRBV6-1; possible D gene TRBD1, 5 bases. Germline V gives CDR1 MNHNS, CDR2 SASEGT. Trimming took off 6 bases at V and 2 bases at J, with 13 bases between the two ends. This CDR3 region has 14 residues. The CDR3 loop is CASSRPGLNTEAFF. CDR3 DNA: TGTGCCAGCAGCAGACCGGGACTCAACACTGAAGCTTTCTTT.

The chain links TRBV4-1 to TRBJ2-1; 13 bases fit TRBD2. The germline gives CDR1 MGHRA, CDR2 YSYEKL. Trimming took 0 bases from V and 10 from J; bases not matched to a gene: 6. The CDR3 has 16 amino acids. The CDR3: CASSQEKGLAGWEQFF. The CDR3 DNA reads as TGCGCCAGCAGCCAAGAGAAGGGACTAGCGGGATGGGAGCAGTTCTTC.